The 8 T cell receptor beta chains given below trace back to one sample, sequenced in a study of blood T cell repertoires in COVID-19. Sequenced by immunoSEQ multiplex PCR; TCRdb stores in-frame clones only, minus some. The sample has around 450,000 clones, around 89% seen once. The source material was peripheral blood. These receptors were taken from a woman in her thirties with acute or convalescent COVID-19.

In nucleotides, the CDR3 is TGTGCCAGCTCCAATTATAGGGGTAGCACAGATACGCAGTATTTT. Translated, it gives CASSNYRGSTDTQYF. This chain links TRBV18 with TRBJ2-3; a weak D match, TRBD1 (5 bases). Per the germline V gene, CDR1 is KGHSH and CDR2 is LQKENI. The CDR3 loop spans 15 amino acids. The V end was cut by 6 bases, the J end by 0 bases, with 13 bases between.

This clone is a singleton in its sample. This rearrangement joins TRBV18 to TRBJ1-1; 9 nucleotides agree with TRBD1. The CDR3 runs to 15 residues. The J segment lost 5 bases and the V segment lost 8 bases, leaving 12 bases of the junction unmatched. Germline loops: CDR1 KGHSH, CDR2 LQKENI. As DNA, the CDR3 is TGTGCCAGCCTCGAACAGGGGGCCCAGAATACTGAAGCTTTCTTT. Encoded protein: CASLEQGAQNTEAFF.

This clone is a singleton in its sample. This chain links TRBV12-3 or TRBV12-4 with TRBJ2-1; the match to TRBD1 covers 8 bases. Unmatched junction bases numbered 5, after V lost 6 bases and J lost 7 bases. The CDR3 has 13 residues. The CDR3 DNA reads as TGTGCCAGCAGCCCAGGGGGCCGGAATGAGCAGTTCTTC. Translated: CASSPGGRNEQFF.

This sequence joins TRBV29-1 and TRBJ2-7, with a weak D call TRBD1 (7 bases). V shed 4 bases and J shed 2 bases, with 12 bases lying between them. The CDR3 is 13 residues long. Germline values: CDR1 SQVTM, CDR2 ANQGSEA. The CDR3 is CSVGDREAYEQYF. CDR3 in DNA: TGCAGCGTTGGAGACAGGGAGGCCTACGAGCAGTACTTC.

The rearrangement links TRBV2 to TRBJ2-2, with a possible D match to TRBD1 (6 bases). The CDR3 consists of 15 residues. Trimming left V 9 bases short and J 6 bases short, with 20 bases between. Germline V gene lookup returns CDR1 SNHLY and CDR2 FYNNEI. The CDR3, as DNA: TGTGCCAGATCAATTCTGGACAGTGGGGCCGGGGAGCTGTTTTTT. As protein: CARSILDSGAGELFF.

The gene calls are TRBV5-4 and TRBJ2-3; TRBD1 might be the D (6 bases). CDR3 length: 16 amino acids. Germline CDR1 is SGHNT and CDR2 is YYREEE (reference sequence). Trimming left V 7 bases short and J 2 bases short, with 20 bases between. CDR3 amino acids: CASSLKLGAYTDTQYF. For the CDR3, the DNA is TGTGCCAGCTCATTAAAGCTGGGGGCTTACACAGATACGCAGTATTTT.

The rearrangement joins TRBV4-1 to TRBJ1-2, with D unresolved. Germline V gives CDR1 MGHRA, CDR2 YSYEKL. V was cut by 0 bases and J by 6 bases, with 14 bases left in between. The CDR3 covers 15 residues. The CDR3 DNA reads TGCGCCAGCAGCCAAGAATCGAACCAGATTAATGGCTACACCTTC. Residues: CASSQESNQINGYTF.

The J gene is TRBJ1-5, the V gene TRBV4-1, with D perhaps matching TRBD1 (5 bases). The CDR3 length is 13 residues. V dropped 3 bases and J dropped 5 bases, with 8 bases sitting between them. Germline-derived CDR1 and CDR2 are MGHRA and YSYEKL. The CDR3 loop is CASSQQGHQPQHF. In DNA form, the CDR3 reads TGCGCCAGCAGCCAGCAGGGTCATCAGCCCCAGCATTTT.